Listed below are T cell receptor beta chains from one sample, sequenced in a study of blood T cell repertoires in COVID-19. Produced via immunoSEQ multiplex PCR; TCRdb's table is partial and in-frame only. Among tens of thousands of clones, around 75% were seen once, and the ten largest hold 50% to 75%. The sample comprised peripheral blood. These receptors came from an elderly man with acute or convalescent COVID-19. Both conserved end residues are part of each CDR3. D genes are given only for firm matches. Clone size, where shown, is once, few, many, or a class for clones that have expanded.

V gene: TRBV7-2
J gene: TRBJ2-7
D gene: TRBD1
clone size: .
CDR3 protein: CASSPGGTGAYEQYF
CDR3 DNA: TGTGCCAGCAGCCCTGGGGGGACAGGGGCCTACGAGCAGTACTTC

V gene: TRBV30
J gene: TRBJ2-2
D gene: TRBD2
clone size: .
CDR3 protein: CAWVSTTSGRGLTGELFF
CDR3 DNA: TGTGCCTGGGTTTCTACCACTAGCGGGAGGGGCCTCACCGGGGAGCTGTTTTTT

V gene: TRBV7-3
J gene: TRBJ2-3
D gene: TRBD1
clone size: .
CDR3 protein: CASSAGQGTDTQYF
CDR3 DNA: TGTGCCAGCAGCGCGGGACAGGGCACAGATACGCAGTATTTT

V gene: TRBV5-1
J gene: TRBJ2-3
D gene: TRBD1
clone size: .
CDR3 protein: CASSRRQGGTDTQYF
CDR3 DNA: TGCGCCAGCAGCCGTAGACAGGGTGGCACAGATACGCAGTATTTT

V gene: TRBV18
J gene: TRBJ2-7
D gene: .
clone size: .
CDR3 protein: CASSYPGDNEQYF
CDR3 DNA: TGTGCCAGCTCATACCCAGGGGACAACGAGCAGTACTTC

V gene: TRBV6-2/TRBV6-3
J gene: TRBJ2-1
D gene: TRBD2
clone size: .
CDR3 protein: CASSRTSGYSYNEQFF
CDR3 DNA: TGTGCCAGCAGTCGGACTAGCGGGTACTCCTACAATGAGCAGTTCTTC

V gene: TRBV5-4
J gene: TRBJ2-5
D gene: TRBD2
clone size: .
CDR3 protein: CASSLRTSGQETQYF
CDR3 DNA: TGTGCCAGCAGCCTCAGGACTAGCGGTCAAGAGACCCAGTACTTC

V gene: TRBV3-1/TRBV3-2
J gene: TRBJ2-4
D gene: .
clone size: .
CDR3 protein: CASSQGGNIQYF
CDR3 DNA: TGTGCCAGCAGCCAAGGAGGAAACATTCAGTACTTC

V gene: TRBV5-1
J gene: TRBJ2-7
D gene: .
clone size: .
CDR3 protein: CASSLVVNNEQYF
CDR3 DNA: TGCGCCAGCAGCTTGGTAGTGAATAACGAGCAGTACTTC

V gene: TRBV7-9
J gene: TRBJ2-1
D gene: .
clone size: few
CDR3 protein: CASSLVRGSYNEQFF
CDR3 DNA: TGTGCCAGCAGCTTAGTCCGGGGGTCCTACAATGAGCAGTTCTTC

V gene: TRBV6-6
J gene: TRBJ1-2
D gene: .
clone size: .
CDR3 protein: CASSYSETAHGYTF
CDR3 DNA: TGTGCCAGCAGTTACTCAGAGACAGCCCATGGCTACACCTTC

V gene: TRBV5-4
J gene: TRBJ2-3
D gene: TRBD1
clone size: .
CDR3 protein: CASRSGTDFYTQYF
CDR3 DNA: TGTGCCAGCAGATCCGGGACAGATTTTTATACGCAGTATTTT

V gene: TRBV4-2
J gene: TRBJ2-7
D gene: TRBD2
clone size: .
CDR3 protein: CASSRQREGPYEQYF
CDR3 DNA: TGTGCCAGCAGCCGTCAGCGGGAGGGCCCCTACGAGCAGTACTTC

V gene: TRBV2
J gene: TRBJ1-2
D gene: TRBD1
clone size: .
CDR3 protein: CASSTGDYGYTF
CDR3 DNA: TGTGCCAGCAGTACAGGGGACTATGGCTACACCTTC

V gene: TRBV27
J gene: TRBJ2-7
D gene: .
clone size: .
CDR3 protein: CASSSPPGRGAYEQYF
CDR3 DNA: TGTGCCAGCAGTTCCCCCCCAGGGCGGGGAGCCTACGAGCAGTACTTC

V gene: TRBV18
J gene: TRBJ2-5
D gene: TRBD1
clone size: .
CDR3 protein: CASSRGLDRGETQYF
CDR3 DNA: TGTGCCAGCTCACGGGGTCTAGACAGGGGTGAGACCCAGTACTTC

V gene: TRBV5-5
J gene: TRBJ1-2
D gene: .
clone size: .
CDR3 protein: CASVGGSRVNYGYTF
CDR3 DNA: TGTGCCAGCGTCGGGGGGAGTCGTGTGAACTATGGCTACACCTTC

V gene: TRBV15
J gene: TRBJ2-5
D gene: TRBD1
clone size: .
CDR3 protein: CATSRGQGQETQYF
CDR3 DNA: TGTGCCACCAGCAGAGGACAGGGCCAAGAGACCCAGTACTTC

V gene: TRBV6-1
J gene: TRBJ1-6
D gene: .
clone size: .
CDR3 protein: CASSEATAGPLHF
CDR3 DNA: TGTGCCAGCAGTGAAGCAACCGCCGGGCCCCTCCACTTT

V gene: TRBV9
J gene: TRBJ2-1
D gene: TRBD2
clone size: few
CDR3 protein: CASSMAGTINNEQFF
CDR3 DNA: TGTGCCAGCAGCATGGCCGGGACTATTAACAATGAGCAGTTCTTC

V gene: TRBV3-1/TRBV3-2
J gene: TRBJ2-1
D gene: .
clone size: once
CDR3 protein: CASSGGSEQFF
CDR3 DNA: TGTGCCAGCAGCGGGGGCTCTGAGCAGTTCTTC